This T cell receptor beta chain came from a study of T cells in Graves' hyperthyroidism and ophthalmopathy. The CDR3 runs 14 residues. The germline V gene has CDR1 KGHDR and CDR2 SFDVKD. J gave up 6 bases and V 4 bases, and 6 bases lay outside the gene matches. Reasons for excluding patients were uncontrolled infection, other autoimmune disease, pregnancy or lactation. TCR beta CDR3 regions were amplified from RNA. With the HTBI primer set, the TCR CDR3 went through a first round of RT-PCR. From the multiplex PCR reads, TCRdb called clonotypes with MiXCR, one entry per CDR3 protein. The table shows roughly 93,000 distinct CDR3 sequences, with under 65% occurring only once. General observations from the study: Before onset, ophthalmopathy was predicted by the model a median roughly 6.8 months earlier. Stable hyperthyroidism was told apart from ophthalmopathy by a model built on 13 V-J features. Most clonotypes that expanded in the thyroid above 0.001 also showed up in blood.

Comment on this clonotype: The antigen remains undetermined.

The receptor comes from a woman in her thirties or forties with Graves' hyperthyroidism. What was sequenced was blood. The chain couples TRBV24-1 to TRBJ2-5; TRBD1 agrees at 8 bases. CDR3 nucleotide sequence: TGTGCCACCAGTGACCCCAGGACAGGGAAGACCCAGTACTTC. Its translation: CATSDPRTGKTQYF.